This TCR beta chain was found in a study of identifying expanded T cells in peripheral blood. Points from the study as a whole: Technical replicates showed roughly 1.2 changed clones; two weeks 15 to 20; four weeks 19. Roughly two-week clone count variance significantly increased as total template count grew.

Points on this clone: No antigen is known for it.

Healthy donors had no documented immune events, such as infections, while sampled. Produced via immunoSEQ multiplex PCR; TCRdb's table is partial and in-frame only. The sample contains tens of thousands of clones, around 81% of which appear only once. The V and J ends lost 6 bases and 2 bases respectively, with 5 bases between them. The CDR3 is 11 amino acids. The germline gives CDR1 MNHEY, CDR2 SVGAGI. The chain recombines TRBV6-5 with TRBJ2-7; D is uncertain. The sequenced sample consisted of blood. The sequence was obtained from a person aged 18 to 75 in good health. The CDR3 here is CASSDPYEQYF. In DNA form, the CDR3 reads TGTGCCAGCAGCGACCCCTACGAGCAGTACTTC.